Presented here are 22 T cell receptor beta chains from one specimen sequenced in a study of breast tumors, draining lymph nodes, adjacent tissues. Samples came from axillary lymph nodes draining the breast cancer. Using its own MiXCR run on the multiplex PCR reads, TCRdb lists one record per CDR3 protein. The sample has about 230,000 distinct CDR3 sequences, approximately 29% seen once. Material for sequencing was axillary lymph node tissue. The receptor source for this set is a female donor with breast cancer. Some clones in this sample may be carry-over from other donors' samples.

This clonotype came up many times. V is TRBV7-9 and J is TRBJ2-1; D gene ambiguous. Trimming stripped 1 base from V and 5 bases from J, with 6 bases between. Germline V gene lookup returns CDR1 SEHNR and CDR2 FQNEAQ (reference sequence). The CDR3 covers 13 residues. CDR3 DNA: TGTGCCAGCAGCTTAGAATATGACAATGAGCAGTTCTTC. Amino acid sequence: CASSLEYDNEQFF.

This clonotype was detected many times. This chain uses TRBV7-6 with TRBJ2-1, with D possibly being TRBD2 (6 bases). Germline V gene sequence: CDR1 SGHVS, CDR2 FNYEAQ. The CDR3 contains 16 residues. Between the trimmed V and J ends, which lost 0 bases and 9 bases, there was a span of 18 bases. As DNA, the CDR3 is TGTGCCAGCAGCTTAGCGCTCGGAGGGAGTTTAGGTGAGCAGTTCTTC. Protein product: CASSLALGGSLGEQFF.

Many counts were recorded for this clonotype. The chain employs TRBV2 and TRBJ2-7, with 7 bases matching TRBD1. Germline V lookup: CDR1 SNHLY, CDR2 FYNNEI. With 5 bases clipped from V and 5 bases from J, the junction kept 9 bases outside the gene matches. CDR3 size: 14 residues. The CDR3 here is CASSLDRDGHEQYF. The CDR3 DNA follows: TGTGCCAGCAGTCTTGACAGGGATGGCCACGAGCAGTACTTC.

This clonotype was picked up many times. The V and J genes are TRBV4-1 and TRBJ2-1, with TRBD2 identical over 10 bases. V trimming: 3 bases; J trimming: 3 bases; junction bases outside the gene matches: 8. The germline CDR1 and CDR2 sequences are MGHRA and YSYEKL. The CDR3 is made up of 17 amino acids. As DNA, the CDR3 is TGCGCCAGCAGCCAGAGGGTAGCGGGAGGCAACTACAATGAGCAGTTCTTC. This sequence encodes CASSQRVAGGNYNEQFF.

The chain combines TRBV25-1 with TRBJ2-3, with 9 bases aligning to TRBD1. CDR3 length: 14 residues. Germline CDR1 MGHDK, CDR2 SYGVNS. DNA for the CDR3: TGTGCTAGGTGGGGACAGGGAAACACAGATACGCAGTATTTT. It yields the protein CARWGQGNTDTQYF.

This clonotype was seen at least ten times. This rearrangement joins TRBV4-3 to TRBJ1-4; 8 nucleotides match TRBD1. Unmatched junction bases numbered 0, after V lost 0 bases and J lost 6 bases. This CDR3 spans 14 amino acids. Germline CDR1 reads LGHNA; CDR2 reads YSLEER. CDR3 in amino acids: CASSQETGDEKLFF. CDR3 nucleotides: TGCGCCAGCAGCCAAGAGACAGGGGATGAAAAACTGTTTTTT.

The genes are TRBV12-3 or TRBV12-4 and TRBJ1-5; the D is unclear. This CDR3 is 15 amino acids long. V was clipped by 5 bases and J by 11 bases, with 22 bases between them. In DNA, the CDR3 is TGTGCCAGCAGTCAAGGCGGGAGCACTGAGGAGACCCAGCATTTT. This gives the protein CASSQGGSTEETQHF.

This clonotype was seen ten or more times. The CDR3 bases are TGTGCCAGTAGTAGTGGGGGCCTACCCCAGTACTTC. Translated: CASSSGGLPQYF. This sequence joins TRBV19 and TRBJ2-7; a possible D gene is TRBD1 (6 bases). Trimming took off 4 bases at V and 10 bases at J, with 14 bases between the two ends. This CDR3 spans 12 amino acids. CDR1 and CDR2 (germline): LNHDA, SQIVND (reference sequence).

In this sample, this clonotype turned up many times. This sequence joins TRBV29-1 and TRBJ1-4; TRBD1 matches at 7 bases. This CDR3 is built from 13 residues. The V segment lost 6 bases and the J segment 7 bases; nucleotides outside the gene matches: 8. Germline V gene lookup returns CDR1 SQVTM and CDR2 ANQGSEA. The CDR3 bases are TGCAGCGTGGGGGGGGCAGGGGGTGAAAAACTGTTTTTT. Its translation is CSVGGAGGEKLFF.

A few counts support this clonotype. This may arise from a read error, as a much more abundant clone is one base away. The rearrangement uses TRBV5-1 and TRBJ2-5; D not resolved. V lost 1 base to trimming and J lost 5 bases, with 15 bases between them. There are 15 residues in the CDR3. CDR1 and CDR2 (germline): SGHRS, YFSETQ. The CDR3 here is CASSLSPGSHETQYF. CDR3 DNA sequence: TGCGCCAGCAGCTTGTCTCCCGGGTCGCACGAGACCCAGTACTTC.

This clonotype was seen at least ten times. J is TRBJ2-7 and V is TRBV6-1; TRBD2 agrees at 8 bases. CDR1 MNHNS and CDR2 SASEGT come from the germline V gene. V dropped 8 bases and J dropped 3; count of bases not matched to a gene: 6. The CDR3 spans 13 residues. This CDR3 is CASGTGGFYEQYF. CDR3 bases: TGTGCCAGCGGGACGGGAGGGTTCTACGAGCAGTACTTC.

This clonotype was seen at least ten times. J is TRBJ1-2 and V is TRBV19, with D tentatively TRBD1 (5 bases). The CDR3 runs 16 residues. Trimming removed 8 bases from V and 0 bases from J, with 19 bases in between. Germline V gene lookup returns CDR1 LNHDA and CDR2 SQIVND (reference sequence). CDR3: CASWTPLGKTNYGYTF. CDR3 DNA: TGTGCCAGTTGGACACCTTTGGGGAAAACTAACTATGGCTACACCTTC.

The chain links TRBV30 to TRBJ1-1; 8 nucleotides align to TRBD1. Germline V lookup: CDR1 GTSNPN, CDR2 SVGIG (reference sequence). CDR3 length: 14 residues. V was pared by 4 bases and J by 4 bases, with 8 bases of the junction left unmatched. This chain's CDR3 is CAWMKGQGGTEAFF. CDR3 coding DNA: TGTGCCTGGATGAAAGGACAGGGAGGCACTGAAGCTTTCTTT.

This clonotype was detected many times. The V and J genes are TRBV6-6 and TRBJ1-4; D uncertain. Trimming stripped 2 bases from V and 6 bases from J, with 7 bases between. The CDR3 totals 13 residues. Germline CDR1 MNHNY, CDR2 SVGAGI (reference sequence). The CDR3 reads CASSYEVYEKLFF. As DNA, the CDR3 is TGTGCCAGCAGTTACGAGGTTTATGAAAAACTGTTTTTT.

Many counts were recorded for this clonotype. V is TRBV20-1 and J is TRBJ1-2, with 10 positions matching TRBD1. The CDR3 is 17 residues long. V shed 3 bases, J shed 7 bases, and the junction held 17 bases outside the gene matches. CDR1 and CDR2 from the germline V gene are DFQATT and SNEGSKA (reference sequence). CDR3 DNA: TGCAGTGCTAGCCTCCGGGACAGGGGCCCCTCTACCGGTGGCTACACCTTC. Encoded protein: CSASLRDRGPSTGGYTF.

The chain links TRBV20-1 to TRBJ1-2; D gene uncertain. The ends were cut back, 1 base at V and 4 bases at J, with 13 bases in the middle. Germline V lookup: CDR1 DFQATT, CDR2 SNEGSKA (reference sequence). CDR3 length equals 14 residues. The CDR3 sequence is CSARGTSGSYGYTF. As DNA, the CDR3 is TGCAGTGCTAGAGGGACTAGCGGGAGCTATGGCTACACCTTC.

This clonotype was found many times. V and J are TRBV5-5 and TRBJ2-2; the D gene is possibly TRBD1 (7 bases). Per germline, CDR1 SGHKS and CDR2 YYEKEE (reference sequence). This CDR3 comprises 16 residues. V was pared by 0 bases and J by 7 bases, with 16 bases between. The CDR3 sequence: CASSLVAGGPGGELFF. In DNA form, the CDR3 reads TGTGCCAGCAGCTTGGTGGCAGGGGGGCCGGGCGGGGAGCTGTTTTTT.

This clonotype has more than one count but fewer than ten. The V and J genes are TRBV18 and TRBJ2-1; a weak D match, TRBD1 (7 bases). The V and J ends lost 0 bases and 7 bases respectively, with 13 bases between them. Germline loops: CDR1 KGHSH, CDR2 LQKENI. CDR3 size: 15 residues. The CDR3 sequence: CASSPPEGARNEQFF. CDR3 nucleotides: TGTGCCAGCTCACCACCGGAGGGGGCAAGGAATGAGCAGTTCTTC.

This clonotype has a count of ten or more. The J gene is TRBJ1-6, the V gene TRBV4-3, with 8 bases matching TRBD1. Germline V gene lookup returns CDR1 LGHNA and CDR2 YSLEER. The junction had 15 bases not matched to a gene; V was cut back by 0 bases and J by 14 bases. The CDR3 extends over 17 amino acids. The CDR3 here is CASSQEPDGTGIGSLHF. The CDR3 region has the DNA TGCGCCAGCAGCCAAGAGCCGGACGGGACAGGAATCGGTTCCCTCCACTTT.

J is TRBJ2-3 and V is TRBV6-4; 10 bases fit TRBD2. This CDR3 has 15 amino acids. Germline-derived CDR1 and CDR2 are MRHNA and SNTAGT. The J segment lost 3 bases and the V segment lost 5 bases, leaving 5 bases of the junction unmatched. CDR3 residues: CASSLIAGGTDTQYF. The CDR3 nucleotides read TGTGCCAGCAGTCTAATAGCGGGAGGTACAGATACGCAGTATTTT.

Remarks on this clonotype: A read error may be the cause here, since a much bigger clone is one base away. The chain links TRBV6-7 to TRBJ2-7; D may be TRBD2 (6 bases). TRBV6-7 is designated an ORF whose function remains uncertain. This CDR3 is 17 amino acids long. V was trimmed by 7 bases and J by 2 bases, leaving 24 bases between them. The CDR3 DNA follows: TGTGCCAGCACCGACCTCAGGACTGGCGGGATAGCCTACGAGCAGTACTTC. This codes for CASTDLRTGGIAYEQYF.

This clonotype showed up just a few times. Possible read error: a much larger clone is one base away. CDR3 sequence reads: CASSLVGGGGAGYEQYF. CDR3 DNA sequence: TGTGCCAGCAGCTTAGTGGGAGGGGGGGGGGCTGGGTACGAGCAGTACTTC. The gene calls are TRBV7-2 and TRBJ2-7, with D possibly being TRBD2 (7 bases). V was clipped by 1 base and J by 4 bases, with 20 bases between them. The CDR3 contains 17 residues. Germline CDR1 reads SGHTA; CDR2 reads FQGNSA.